This TCR beta chain derives from a study of T cells expressing NK-cell markers. At the level of the study: Sorted CD3+CD56+NKG2C+, CD3+CD56+NKG2C- and CD3+CD56-NKG2C+ T cells supplied TCR beta repertoires.

The CDR3 is 13 residues long. In germline, CDR1 is SQVTM, CDR2 ANQGSEA. It was by 5'RACE template switching with UMIs that TCR beta cDNA was made. Reanalyzing the 5' RACE reads, TCRdb keeps one entry per CDR3 protein, without DNA. There are some 600,000 distinct CDR3 sequences in the sample, with approximately 3.6% held by the top ten. The sequenced sample was blood T cells: a sorted CD56 or NKG2C T cell subset, CD4+ or CD8+ T cells, or bulk PBMC T cells (not recorded which). The origin of this receptor is a man between 18 and 29 years old in good health. The chain couples TRBV29-1 to TRBJ1-2; TCRdb picks TRBD1, but there is no DNA to check that call. CDR3 protein: CSVGTGTGYGYTF.